This T cell receptor beta chain appears in the sequencing data of a study of CD8+CD57+ T cells in acquired aplastic anemia. Looking at the study overall: Sorted CD4+ and CD8+ cells yielded around 3.2 ug of DNA on average. Overall study results and limits: Sharing between patients and controls was observed for 25 to 30 CD8+ CDR3 sequences.

This clonotype occurred a few times. Its specificity is not known. TCR beta VDJ and CDR3 were profiled, and genomic DNA was the template. TCRdb reanalysed the reads using MiXCR and keeps one entry per CDR3 protein. The profile shows about 150,000 distinct CDR3 sequences, approximately 52% of them singletons. The sequenced patients had an expansion of CD8+CD57+ cells seen by flow cytometry. No patient had been given any therapy when blood was sampled. The source material was sorted CD4+, CD8+, or CD8+CD57+ T cells (not recorded which) from PBMCs. The sequence was obtained from a human donor with aplastic anemia.

CDR3 sequence reads: CASSDRDRGSYEQYF. Written as DNA, the CDR3 is TGTGCCAGTAGCGACCGGGACAGGGGTTCCTACGAGCAGTACTTC. The chain carries TRBV19 and TRBJ2-7; 10 positions agree with TRBD1. CDR3 size: 15 residues. CDR1 is LNHDA and CDR2 is SQIVND in the germline V gene (reference sequence). J gave up 1 base and V 6 bases, and 6 bases lay outside the gene matches.